This TCR beta chain was captured by sequencing in a study of early T cells in non-severe SARS-CoV-2 infection. Study summary: Sequencing of unsorted whole blood was done on bulk RNA, leaving chains unpaired.

This clonotype was observed many times. No antigen is known for it. Tagging with unique molecular identifiers was applied to individual cDNA molecules. TCRdb reprocessed the 5' RACE reads with MiXCR, giving one entry per CDR3 protein. The profile covers tens of thousands of distinct CDR3 sequences, with about 12% appearing a single time and about 10% taken by the ten largest. The CDR3 runs 19 residues. Germline lookup yields CDR1 SGHKS and CDR2 YYEKEE (reference sequence). J gave up 1 base and V 0 bases, and 9 bases lay outside the gene matches. Findings of the study overall: CD4 and private specificities were missed by VDJdb matching, which favored anti-spike CD8 responses.

The V and J genes are TRBV5-5 and TRBJ2-1, with 11 bases that match TRBD2. Sequencing used whole blood. The source of this sequence is an adult who was a healthcare worker with PCR-confirmed SARS-CoV-2 infection or an uninfected control (not recorded which). As DNA, the CDR3 is TGTGCCAGCAGCTTGGCCCCCCTAACTAGCGGGAGTTCCTACAATGAGCAGTTCTTC. Protein sequence: CASSLAPLTSGSSYNEQFF.